These 30 T cell receptor beta chains were all obtained from the same sample, sequenced in a study of CD8 T cells in ankylosing spondylitis. TCRdb re-derived calls from the 5' RACE reads in MiXCR, one entry per CDR3 protein. The sample holds roughly 180,000 distinct CDR3 sequences, 9.5% to 10% seen once. The sequenced material came from blood, either unsorted or a sorted T cell fraction (not recorded which). Source of these receptors: a female donor with ankylosing spondylitis or in good health (not recorded which).

This clonotype was seen repeatedly, ten times or more. The chain joins TRBV20-1 to TRBJ2-1; 9 nucleotides agree with TRBD2. V lost 0 bases to trimming and J lost 5 bases; unmatched junction nucleotides: 5. Germline-derived CDR1 and CDR2 are DFQATT and SNEGSKA (reference sequence). The CDR3 runs to 15 residues. This CDR3 is CSARDLAGTNNEQFF. The DNA of the CDR3 is TGCAGTGCTAGAGATCTAGCGGGGACAAACAATGAGCAGTTCTTC.

This clonotype was counted a few times. The chain joins TRBV27 to TRBJ2-5; D uncertain. The CDR3 sequence is 14 residues long. Germline lookup yields CDR1 MNHEY and CDR2 SMNVEV (reference sequence). V was clipped by 3 bases and J by 4 bases, with 12 bases between them. The CDR3 DNA reads as TGTGCCAGCAGTTTCTCGTCGGCCGGAGAGACCCAGTACTTC. Its protein product is CASSFSSAGETQYF.

The chain joins TRBV7-2 to TRBJ2-3; no clear D gene. This CDR3 has 13 amino acids. Trimming cost V 5 bases and J 4 bases, with 10 bases left between them. Germline assignment: CDR1 SGHTA and CDR2 FQGNSA. CDR3 protein: CASSPPPSDTQYF. The CDR3 DNA sequence: TGTGCCAGCAGCCCTCCACCCTCAGATACGCAGTATTTT. The full variable domain, with the rest looked up from reference TRBV7-2 and TRBJ2-3, is GAGVSQSPSNKVTEKGKDVELRCDPISGHTALYWYRQSLGQGLEFLIYFQGNSAPDKSGLPSDRFSAERTGGSVSTLTIQRTQQEDSAVYLCASSPPPSDTQYFGPGTRLTVL.

This clonotype was detected a few times. The chain combines TRBV15 with TRBJ2-7; D gene ambiguous. CDR3 length: 15 residues. Germline loops: CDR1 LNHNV, CDR2 YYDKDF (reference sequence). Trimming took 0 bases from V and 3 from J, leaving 12 bases between them. The CDR3 here is CATSRDKGSGYEQYF. The DNA for the CDR3 is TGTGCCACCAGCAGAGATAAAGGTAGTGGCTACGAGCAGTACTTC.

This clonotype was counted at least ten times. V gene TRBV12-3 or TRBV12-4 combines with J gene TRBJ2-6; no firm D call. The ends were cut back, 6 bases at V and 3 bases at J, with 18 bases in the middle. This CDR3 is built from 17 residues. This chain's CDR3 is CASSSTLDVFGANVLTF. As DNA, the CDR3 is TGTGCCAGCAGCTCTACCTTGGACGTTTTTGGGGCCAACGTCCTGACTTTC.

The CDR3 loop is CASSFRGGSSYNEQFF. CDR3 in DNA: TGTGCCAGCAGTTTTCGCGGGGGGAGCTCCTACAATGAGCAGTTCTTC. The chain joins TRBV12-3 or TRBV12-4 to TRBJ2-1; 8 bases align to TRBD2. The CDR3 is made up of 16 amino acids. V shed 3 bases and J 0 bases; nucleotides not matched to a gene: 4.

This clonotype was seen a single time. J is TRBJ1-1 and V is TRBV20-1; D not resolved. The V end was cut by 3 bases, the J end by 8 bases, with 10 bases between. The CDR3 extends over 11 amino acids. Germline-derived CDR1 and CDR2 are DFQATT and SNEGSKA (reference sequence). In nucleotides, the CDR3 is TGCAGTGCTAGCGAGGCCAGAGAAGCTTTCTTT. It yields the protein CSASEAREAFF.

This clonotype was seen a few times. The chain joins TRBV27 to TRBJ2-3; maybe TRBD2 (6 bases). Germline lookup yields CDR1 MNHEY and CDR2 SMNVEV (reference sequence). Deletions cut 8 bases from V and 2 bases from J, with 20 bases between. This CDR3 region has 16 residues. The CDR3 is CASSGVGGAYTDTQYF. The DNA for the CDR3 is TGTGCCAGCTCGGGGGTTGGGGGAGCCTACACAGATACGCAGTATTTT.

The sample holds many counts of this clonotype. This sequence joins TRBV12-3 or TRBV12-4 and TRBJ2-5; D is undetermined. This CDR3 has 13 amino acids. The V gene lost 3 bases and the J gene lost 4 bases, with 9 bases spanning the gap. CDR3 DNA sequence: TGTGCCAGCAGTTTGGGCACGGGAGAGACCCAGTACTTC. Translated: CASSLGTGETQYF.

This chain joins TRBV10-2 and TRBJ2-6, with 10 positions matching TRBD1. In germline, CDR1 is WSHSY, CDR2 SAAADI. The CDR3 has 19 amino acids. The V segment lost 6 bases and the J segment 2 bases; nucleotides outside the gene matches: 13. The CDR3 nucleotides read TGCGCCAGCAGAAACTACGACAGGGGGCGACCCGCTGGGGCCAACGTCCTGACTTTC. This encodes CASRNYDRGRPAGANVLTF.

This chain uses TRBV7-2 with TRBJ2-5; D gene unclear. The CDR3 runs 15 residues. The V gene's germline CDR1 is SGHTA and CDR2 FQGNSA. V was shortened by 4 bases and J by 0 bases, with 12 bases between the two germline ends. CDR3 loop: CASSSGLEYQETQYF. CDR3 bases: TGTGCCAGCAGCTCCGGTTTGGAGTACCAAGAGACCCAGTACTTC.

This sequence joins TRBV24-1 and TRBJ2-3, with D unresolved. The V gene's germline CDR1 is KGHDR and CDR2 SFDVKD. The CDR3 covers 13 residues. The V end was cut by 5 bases, the J end by 4 bases, with 9 bases between. The CDR3 region is CATSGAQPDTQYF. The CDR3 DNA reads TGTGCCACCAGTGGGGCTCAACCAGATACGCAGTATTTT.

This clonotype was observed a few times. The chain has TRBV20-1 and TRBJ1-6, with 7 bases matching TRBD1. Germline loops: CDR1 DFQATT, CDR2 SNEGSKA (reference sequence). The CDR3 length is 15 residues. Unmatched junction bases numbered 12, after V lost 5 bases and J lost 8 bases. The CDR3 reads CSAPRADRNHSPLHF. The CDR3 bases are TGCAGTGCTCCGAGGGCGGACAGGAATCATTCACCCCTCCACTTT.

The chain uses TRBV4-3 and TRBJ2-4; D gene unclear. The CDR3 consists of 16 residues. CDR1 is LGHNA and CDR2 is YSLEER in the germline V gene. The V gene lost 3 bases and the J gene lost 0 bases, with 12 bases spanning the gap. The CDR3 DNA is TGCGCCAGCAGCCAGGTTATAACAGTAGCCAAAAACATTCAGTACTTC. This sequence encodes CASSQVITVAKNIQYF.

This clonotype has only a few counts. This chain links TRBV12-3 or TRBV12-4 with TRBJ2-1; TRBD2 matches 9 bases. V gave up 8 bases and J gave up 2 bases; unmatched junction bases: 7. The CDR3 covers 15 residues. The CDR3 DNA reads as TGTGCCAGCGCAGCGGGGGGCTTTACCTACAATGAGCAGTTCTTC. This gives the protein CASAAGGFTYNEQFF.

The CDR3 DNA reads as TGTGCCAGCAGGGCGGGCGGACAGACCACCGGGGAGCTGTTTTTT. It is translated as CASRAGGQTTGELFF. V gene TRBV7-9 combines with J gene TRBJ2-2, with TRBD1 as a possible D gene (6 bases). The germline V gene has CDR1 SEHNR and CDR2 FQNEAQ (reference sequence). V was cut by 6 bases and J by 4 bases, with 15 bases left in between. The CDR3 covers 15 residues.

The chain carries TRBV15 and TRBJ2-4, with D possibly being TRBD1 (5 bases). The germline gives CDR1 LNHNV, CDR2 YYDKDF (reference sequence). This CDR3 comprises 15 residues. V was clipped by 5 bases and J by 0 bases, with 11 bases between them. CDR3 protein: CATSGATGAKNIQYF. The CDR3 nucleotides are TGTGCCACCAGCGGAGCCACAGGAGCCAAAAACATTCAGTACTTC.

V is TRBV12-5 and J is TRBJ1-1; the match to TRBD1 covers 8 bases. The CDR3 contains 15 residues. CDR1 and CDR2 from the germline V gene are LGHNT and FRNRAP. V dropped 3 bases and J dropped 6; count of bases not matched to a gene: 9. In nucleotides, the CDR3 is TGTGCTAGTGGTTTCGAGGCCAGGGGGCTTTCTGAAGCTTTCTTT. This encodes CASGFEARGLSEAFF.

There are many counts of this clonotype. V gene TRBV7-8 combines with J gene TRBJ1-1, with D hard to call. Germline assignment: CDR1 SGHVS and CDR2 FQNEAQ. CDR3 length: 14 amino acids. V lost 1 base to trimming and J lost 2 bases, with 8 bases between them. CDR3 protein: CASSLVRANTEAFF. In DNA, the CDR3 is TGTGCCAGCAGCTTAGTCAGAGCTAACACTGAAGCTTTCTTT.

V and J are TRBV19 and TRBJ2-1; the D is unclear. The CDR3 totals 16 residues. Per the germline V gene, CDR1 is LNHDA and CDR2 is SQIVND (reference sequence). V was cut by 1 base and J by 6 bases, with 16 bases left in between. The CDR3 bases are TGTGCCAGTAGTATAGCCGGGCCTAGTGTCCGCAATGAGCAGTTCTTC. This gives the protein CASSIAGPSVRNEQFF.

A few counts support this clonotype. This chain joins TRBV7-6 and TRBJ2-2; 9 bases are shared with TRBD1. This CDR3 is 16 amino acids long. The junction had 5 bases not matched to a gene; V was cut back by 4 bases and J by 2 bases. Germline CDR1 and CDR2: SGHVS and FNYEAQ. CDR3 sequence: CASSSRDRANTGELFF. CDR3 nucleotide sequence: TGTGCCAGCAGCTCTAGGGACAGGGCCAACACCGGGGAGCTGTTTTTT.

The chain employs TRBV13 and TRBJ2-5; D is possibly TRBD1 or TRBD2 (6 bases each). The CDR3 has 15 amino acids. The V end lost 4 bases, the J end lost 5 bases, and 17 bases lay between the germline ends. The germline CDR1 and CDR2 sequences are PRHDT and FYEKMQ (reference sequence). The CDR3 reads CASSSGGPPTETQYF. CDR3 bases: TGTGCCAGCAGCTCCGGGGGCCCACCGACGGAGACCCAGTACTTC.

The chain uses TRBV7-9 and TRBJ2-2; 8 bases are a match to TRBD1. The germline V gene encodes CDR1 SEHNR and CDR2 FQNEAQ (reference sequence). CDR3 size: 15 residues. V was clipped by 4 bases and J by 4 bases; unmatched bases: 5. The CDR3 nucleotides are TGTGCCAGCAGCTCGCCGACAGGGGTCACCGGGGAGCTGTTTTTT. Protein: CASSSPTGVTGELFF.

The gene calls are TRBV2 and TRBJ1-1, with D unresolved. Trimming cost V 8 bases and J 1 base, with 17 bases left between them. There are 15 residues in the CDR3. Germline CDR1 SNHLY, CDR2 FYNNEI. The CDR3: CASGPPAIQNTEAFF. For the CDR3, the DNA is TGTGCCAGCGGACCCCCGGCGATACAGAACACTGAAGCTTTCTTT.

This clonotype was observed a few times. This sequence joins TRBV7-9 and TRBJ2-5, with D maybe TRBD1 (5 bases). Per germline, CDR1 SEHNR and CDR2 FQNEAQ (reference sequence). The CDR3 consists of 13 residues. V lost 5 bases and J lost 9, with 16 bases in between. The CDR3 DNA reads TGTGCCAGCAGCCAGGGCCATAAGGGTCCCCAGTACTTC. It codes for CASSQGHKGPQYF. The whole variable domain, remainder taken from reference TRBV7-9 and TRBJ2-5, is DTGVSQNPRHKITKRGQNVTFRCDPISEHNRLYWYRQTLGQGPEFLTYFQNEAQLEKSRLLSDRFSAERPKGSFSTLEIQRTEQGDSAMYLCASSQGHKGPQYFGPGTRLLVL.

The V and J genes are TRBV10-3 and TRBJ1-1; no clear D gene. In germline, CDR1 is ENHRY, CDR2 SYGVKD. This CDR3 comprises 17 residues. The ends were cut back, 10 bases at V and 0 bases at J, with 24 bases in the middle. CDR3 sequence: CATSPRASAPVNTEAFF. CDR3 DNA sequence: TGTGCCACCTCTCCCCGGGCCTCTGCCCCCGTGAACACTGAAGCTTTCTTT.

This clonotype appeared many times. The chain has TRBV7-6 and TRBJ2-7; either TRBD1 or TRBD2 may fit D (5 bases each). Between the trimmed V and J ends, which lost 4 bases and 7 bases, there was a span of 14 bases. This CDR3 spans 13 amino acids. Germline lookup yields CDR1 SGHVS and CDR2 FNYEAQ. Here the CDR3 DNA reads TGTGCCAGCAGCTCAGGGACCATCCGGGAGCAGTACTTC. It codes for CASSSGTIREQYF. Combining the CDR3 with reference TRBV7-6 and TRBJ2-7 gives the whole variable domain GAGVSQSPRYKVTKRGQDVALRCDPISGHVSLYWYRQALGQGPEFLTYFNYEAQQDKSGLPNDRFSAERPEGSISTLTIQRTEQRDSAMYRCASSSGTIREQYFGPGTRLTVT.

This rearrangement joins TRBV3-1 to TRBJ2-6; D is uncertain. The germline V gene has CDR1 LGHDT and CDR2 YNNKEL (reference sequence). This CDR3 spans 17 amino acids. Trimming cost V 2 bases and J 0 bases, with 11 bases left between them. The CDR3 spells CASSQTVVYSGANVLTF. In DNA form, the CDR3 reads TGTGCCAGCAGCCAAACAGTGGTTTACTCTGGGGCCAACGTCCTGACTTTC. Filled out from reference TRBV3-1 and TRBJ2-6, the complete variable domain reads DTAVSQTPKYLVTQMGNDKSIKCEQNLGHDTMYWYKQDSKKFLKIMFSYNNKELIINETVPNRFSPKSPDKAHLNLHINSLELGDSAVYFCASSQTVVYSGANVLTFGAGSRLTVL.

The V and J genes are TRBV30 and TRBJ2-1, with no clear D. Germline CDR1 and CDR2: GTSNPN and SVGIG (reference sequence). The CDR3 has 13 amino acids. Trimming took off 0 bases at V and 1 base at J, with 4 bases between the two ends. CDR3 region: CAWSVVSYNEQFF. The CDR3 coding sequence is TGTGCCTGGAGTGTAGTGTCCTACAATGAGCAGTTCTTC.

The V call is TRBV4-1, the J call TRBJ2-3; D remains unclear. Trimming removed 2 bases from V and 4 bases from J, with 7 bases in between. Germline V gene lookup returns CDR1 MGHRA and CDR2 YSYEKL. CDR3 length: 13 residues. CDR3 sequence (DNA): TGCGCCAGCAGCCAACATACCGCAGATACGCAGTATTTT. This translates into CASSQHTADTQYF.